These 2 T cell receptor beta chains share one sample of origin, sequenced in a study of T cells in tuberculosis. Time point indicated: new active TB diagnosis, blood taken before or within 7 days of starting treatment. Clones were sequenced by immunoSEQ multiplex PCR, and TCRdb holds only the in-frame ones, with some missing. The table has about 53,000 clones, around 96% seen once; the top ten hold more than 1.2%. The sequences come from PBMCs, collected at tuberculosis diagnosis. The origin of the receptors is an adult with tuberculosis.

This chain connects TRBV14 to TRBJ2-1, with a possible D match to TRBD2 (6 bases). Trimming shortened V by 3 bases and J by 2 bases, and 17 bases separated the two germline ends. The length of the CDR3 is 17 residues. CDR1 is SGHDN, CDR2 FVKESK, per germline. The CDR3 DNA reads TGTGCCAGCAGCCAGTCAATTTCTGGCGGGGCCTACAATGAGCAGTTCTTC. Protein product: CASSQSISGGAYNEQFF.

This chain joins TRBV27 and TRBJ2-2, with TRBD2 matching 12 bases. The CDR3 runs 16 residues. Germline CDR1 MNHEY, CDR2 SMNVEV (reference sequence). V was pared by 2 bases and J by 5 bases, with 3 bases of the junction left unmatched. CDR3 in amino acids: CASSLLAGGLTGELFF. CDR3 sequence (DNA): TGTGCCAGCAGTTTACTAGCGGGAGGGTTAACCGGGGAGCTGTTTTTT.